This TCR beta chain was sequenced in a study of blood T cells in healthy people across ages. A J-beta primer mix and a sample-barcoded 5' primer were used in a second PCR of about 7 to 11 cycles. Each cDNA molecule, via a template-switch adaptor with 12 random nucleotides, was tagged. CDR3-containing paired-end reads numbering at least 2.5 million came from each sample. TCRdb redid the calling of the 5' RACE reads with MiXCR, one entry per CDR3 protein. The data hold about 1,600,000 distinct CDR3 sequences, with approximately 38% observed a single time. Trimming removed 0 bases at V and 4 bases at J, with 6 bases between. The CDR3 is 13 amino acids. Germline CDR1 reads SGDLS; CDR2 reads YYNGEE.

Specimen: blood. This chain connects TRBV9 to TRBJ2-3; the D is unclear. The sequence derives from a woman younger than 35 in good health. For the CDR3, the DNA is TGTGCCAGCAGCGTAGCTTTGCCAGATACGCAGTATTTT. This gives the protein CASSVALPDTQYF.